Presented here are 23 T cell receptor beta chains from one specimen sequenced in a study of beta chain features in type 1 diabetes. Expressed TCRB transcripts were sequenced because the isolated RNA had all been reverse transcribed beforehand. Sequencing used immunoSEQ multiplex PCR; TCRdb keeps in-frame clones, though not all of them. The sample lists fewer than 900,000 clones; 17% were seen once. The sequenced sample consisted of naive CD4+ T cells from blood. All receptors derive from a woman aged 18-29 years in good health.

This clone was observed a handful of times. J is TRBJ2-2 and V is TRBV18; 8 nucleotides agree with TRBD1. Germline CDR1 KGHSH, CDR2 LQKENI. V trimming: 2 bases; J trimming: 5 bases; junction bases outside the gene matches: 4. The CDR3 consists of 15 residues. CDR3 nucleotide sequence: TGTGCCAGCTCACCAATCCAGGGGGCAACCGGGGAGCTGTTTTTT. This sequence encodes CASSPIQGATGELFF. Looking up the rest from reference TRBV18 and TRBJ2-2 gives the full variable domain: NAGVMQNPRHLVRRRGQEARLRCSPMKGHSHVYWYRQLPEEGLKFMVYLQKENIIDESGMPKERFSAEFPKEGPSILRIQQVVRGDSAAYFCASSPIQGATGELFFGEGSRLTVL.

The chain carries TRBV28 and TRBJ2-7; D might be TRBD2 (5 bases). The CDR3 is 14 amino acids. Germline loops: CDR1 MDHEN, CDR2 SYDVKM. V shed 6 bases and J shed 2 bases, with 14 bases lying between them. CDR3 nucleotides: TGTGCCAGCAGCACCGCCGGGATAACCTACGAGCAGTACTTC. Its protein is CASSTAGITYEQYF.

The rearrangement links TRBV27 to TRBJ1-5; D is unclear. Trimming took off 2 bases at V and 0 bases at J, with 5 bases between the two ends. The CDR3 is 14 residues long. Germline V CDR1 and CDR2: MNHEY, SMNVEV (reference sequence). The CDR3, as DNA: TGTGCCAGCAGTTTACGGGGTAGCAATCAGCCCCAGCATTTT. This codes for CASSLRGSNQPQHF.

A few counts support this clone. The chain employs TRBV7-9 and TRBJ2-7; D uncertain. The CDR3 is 14 amino acids. Trimming took off 1 base at V and 0 bases at J, with 7 bases between the two ends. CDR1 and CDR2 from the germline V gene are SEHNR and FQNEAQ (reference sequence). DNA for the CDR3: TGTGCCAGCAGCTTAGGGCTGAACTCCTACGAGCAGTACTTC. It is translated as CASSLGLNSYEQYF.

This clone occurred a few times. The chain combines TRBV6-1 with TRBJ2-2; 10 bases fit TRBD2. The CDR3 consists of 16 residues. Germline CDR1 reads MNHNS; CDR2 reads SASEGT. V shed 4 bases and J 1 base; nucleotides not matched to a gene: 3. The CDR3 coding sequence is TGTGCCAGCAGTGCAGCGGGAGGGAGGAACACCGGGGAGCTGTTTTTT. Translated, it gives CASSAAGGRNTGELFF.

The chain recombines TRBV2 with TRBJ2-4; 7 bases line up with TRBD1. The germline CDR1 and CDR2 sequences are SNHLY and FYNNEI. V shed 4 bases, J shed 3 bases, and the junction held 9 bases outside the gene matches. The CDR3 loop spans 16 amino acids. In DNA form, the CDR3 reads TGTGCCAGCAGTGCCCAGCCAGGGGGTGTCAAAAACATTCAGTACTTC. Its translation: CASSAQPGGVKNIQYF.

This clone was seen a few times. The CDR3 nucleotides are TGTGCCAGTAGTATAGTAAGATACACCGGGGAGCTGTTTTTT. Translated, it gives CASSIVRYTGELFF. The V and J genes are TRBV19 and TRBJ2-2; D unclear. V was clipped by 1 base and J by 3 bases, with 6 bases between them. Germline V lookup: CDR1 LNHDA, CDR2 SQIVND (reference sequence). The CDR3 has 14 amino acids.

This clone occurred a few times. The gene calls are TRBV23-1 and TRBJ2-3; TRBD1 agrees at 7 bases. TRBV23-1 carries the ORF label, with uncertain function. The length of the CDR3 is 14 residues. The V segment lost 7 bases and the J segment 2 bases; nucleotides outside the gene matches: 6. This chain's CDR3 is CASNGQALTDTQYF. CDR3 coding DNA: TGCGCCAGCAATGGACAGGCCCTCACAGATACGCAGTATTTT.

This clone was seen a few times. The chain couples TRBV10-3 to TRBJ2-7; D is possibly TRBD1 (5 bases). Trimming left V 7 bases short and J 3 bases short, with 7 bases between. The CDR3 contains 11 residues. Germline V gene lookup returns CDR1 ENHRY and CDR2 SYGVKD. CDR3 protein: CAIMTDYEQYF. The CDR3 DNA reads TGTGCCATCATGACAGACTACGAGCAGTACTTC.

This clone has more than one count but fewer than ten. The CDR3 bases are TGTGCCAGCAGCTTAATTTCGGGAGTAACGGAGACCCAGTACTTC. Translating gives CASSLISGVTETQYF. V usage is TRBV7-2 and J usage is TRBJ2-5; D is possibly TRBD2 (6 bases). CDR1 is SGHTA and CDR2 is FQGNSA in the germline V gene. There are 15 residues in the CDR3. With 2 bases removed from V and 5 bases from J, the gap between germline ends came to 15 bases. Filled out from reference TRBV7-2 and TRBJ2-5, the complete variable domain reads GAGVSQSPSNKVTEKGKDVELRCDPISGHTALYWYRQSLGQGLEFLIYFQGNSAPDKSGLPSDRFSAERTGGSVSTLTIQRTQQEDSAVYLCASSLISGVTETQYFGPGTRLLVL.

There are a few counts of this clone. The chain links TRBV28 to TRBJ1-2; possible D gene TRBD1, 5 bases. Germline CDR1 is MDHEN and CDR2 is SYDVKM. The CDR3 contains 15 residues. V was clipped by 6 bases and J by 3 bases, with 17 bases between them. The CDR3 loop reads CASRKSLGLDYGYTF. In DNA, the CDR3 is TGTGCCAGCAGGAAGAGTCTGGGGCTGGACTATGGCTACACCTTC.

V usage is TRBV28 and J usage is TRBJ2-3; the D gene is possibly TRBD1 (5 bases). Trimming removed 4 bases at V and 3 bases at J, with 8 bases between. CDR3 length: 13 residues. In germline, CDR1 is MDHEN, CDR2 SYDVKM. CDR3 sequence reads: CASSSDSTDTQYF. The DNA for the CDR3 is TGTGCCAGCAGTTCTGACAGTACAGATACGCAGTATTTT. The full variable domain, in which reference TRBV28 and TRBJ2-3 provide the parts outside the CDR3, is DVKVTQSSRYLVKRTGEKVFLECVQDMDHENMFWYRQDPGLGLRLIYFSYDVKMKEKGDIPEGYSVSREKKERFSLILESASTNQTSMYLCASSSDSTDTQYFGPGTRLTVL.

The chain joins TRBV5-4 to TRBJ2-7, with 9 bases fitting TRBD1. CDR3 size: 15 residues. Losses at the gene ends were 4 bases for V and 2 bases for J; bases not matched to a gene: 7. CDR1 and CDR2 (germline): SGHNT, YYREEE (reference sequence). CDR3 region: CASSPGQGKTYEQYF. The CDR3 DNA reads as TGTGCCAGCAGCCCCGGACAGGGGAAAACCTACGAGCAGTACTTC. Full variable domain (remainder filled in from reference TRBV5-4 and TRBJ2-7): ETGVTQSPTHLIKTRGQQVTLRCSSQSGHNTVSWYQQALGQGPQFIFQYYREEENGRGNFPPRFSGLQFPNYSSELNVNALELDDSALYLCASSPGQGKTYEQYFGPGTRLTVT.

The J gene is TRBJ2-2, the V gene TRBV7-2; D possibly corresponds to TRBD2 (5 bases). The CDR3 runs to 12 residues. Germline V gene data show CDR1 as SGHTA and CDR2 as FQGNSA. Deletions cut 4 bases from V and 8 bases from J, with 8 bases between. This chain's CDR3 is CASSSAGGELFF. DNA of the CDR3: TGTGCCAGCAGCTCCGCGGGTGGGGAGCTGTTTTTT.

The V and J genes are TRBV7-3 and TRBJ1-5; possible D gene TRBD1, 5 bases. The CDR3 consists of 16 residues. CDR1 SGHTA and CDR2 FQGTGA come from the germline V gene. Trimming cost V 6 bases and J 0 bases, with 15 bases left between them. This CDR3 reads CASSYELGDSNQPQHF. DNA for the CDR3: TGTGCCAGCAGTTACGAACTGGGGGATAGCAATCAGCCCCAGCATTTT. The full variable domain, its missing parts supplied by reference TRBV7-3 and TRBJ1-5, is GAGVSQTPSNKVTEKGKYVELRCDPISGHTALYWYRQSLGQGPEFLIYFQGTGAADDSGLPNDRFFAVRPEGSVSTLKIQRTERGDSAVYLCASSYELGDSNQPQHFGDGTRLSIL.

This clone was observed a handful of times. V is TRBV28 and J is TRBJ2-5; perhaps D is TRBD1 or TRBD2 (6 bases each). The CDR3 runs to 14 residues. V lost 1 base to trimming and J lost 5 bases, with 11 bases between them. The germline V gene encodes CDR1 MDHEN and CDR2 SYDVKM. The CDR3 region is CASSLYRGLETQYF. The CDR3 DNA is TGTGCCAGCAGTTTATATCGGGGGCTGGAGACCCAGTACTTC.

This clone appeared a few times. The chain recombines TRBV7-9 with TRBJ1-1, with D uncertain. The CDR3 is made up of 11 amino acids. Germline V gene sequence: CDR1 SEHNR, CDR2 FQNEAQ (reference sequence). V gave up 2 bases and J gave up 6 bases, with 4 bases separating them. DNA of the CDR3: TGTGCCAGCAGCTTACTTGCTGAAGCTTTCTTT. This translates into CASSLLAEAFF. Combining the CDR3 with reference TRBV7-9 and TRBJ1-1 gives the whole variable domain DTGVSQNPRHKITKRGQNVTFRCDPISEHNRLYWYRQTLGQGPEFLTYFQNEAQLEKSRLLSDRFSAERPKGSFSTLEIQRTEQGDSAMYLCASSLLAEAFFGQGTRLTVV.

This clone was seen only a few times. The V and J genes are TRBV11-2 and TRBJ2-7; 7 bases match TRBD1. Germline V lookup: CDR1 SGHAT, CDR2 FQNNGV. The CDR3 length is 17 residues. Germline trimming cut 5 bases from V and 0 bases from J; bases unmatched to any gene: 13. The CDR3 loop reads CASSAIRRAGGSYEQYF. In DNA form, the CDR3 reads TGTGCCAGCAGCGCAATCAGGCGGGCAGGGGGCTCCTACGAGCAGTACTTC.

The V call is TRBV7-9, the J call TRBJ2-1; 8 nucleotides match TRBD2. CDR1 and CDR2 from the germline V gene are SEHNR and FQNEAQ (reference sequence). The CDR3 covers 15 residues. The junction had 2 bases not matched to a gene; V was cut back by 2 bases and J by 2 bases. This chain's CDR3 is CASSLSGGTYNEQFF. The DNA for the CDR3 is TGTGCCAGCAGCTTATCGGGGGGGACCTACAATGAGCAGTTCTTC.

This clone was detected a few times. The V call is TRBV5-4, the J call TRBJ2-1, with a possible D match to TRBD1 (6 bases). The CDR3 is 14 residues long. The germline V gene encodes CDR1 SGHNT and CDR2 YYREEE (reference sequence). The ends were cut back, 5 bases at V and 6 bases at J, with 15 bases in the middle. In DNA, the CDR3 is TGTGCCAGCAGGTCCGAACCCAGGGGCAATGAGCAGTTCTTC. Translated: CASRSEPRGNEQFF. The full variable domain, its missing parts supplied by reference TRBV5-4 and TRBJ2-1, is ETGVTQSPTHLIKTRGQQVTLRCSSQSGHNTVSWYQQALGQGPQFIFQYYREEENGRGNFPPRFSGLQFPNYSSELNVNALELDDSALYLCASRSEPRGNEQFFGPGTRLTVL.

This clone was counted between two and nine times. The chain combines TRBV29-1 with TRBJ1-1, with D uncertain. Germline loops: CDR1 SQVTM, CDR2 ANQGSEA. V shed 6 bases and J shed 0 bases, with 17 bases lying between them. The CDR3 has 15 residues. The CDR3 reads CSVPAGVGMNTEAFF. The CDR3 nucleotides read TGCAGCGTCCCCGCCGGGGTCGGTATGAACACTGAAGCTTTCTTT.

This clone was detected only a few times. Other DNA sequences from this sample encode an identical CDR3 as well. V gene TRBV20-1 combines with J gene TRBJ2-7; D ambiguous. There are 10 residues in the CDR3. Germline V CDR1 and CDR2: DFQATT, SNEGSKA (reference sequence). V was clipped by 6 bases and J by 2 bases, with 5 bases between them. CDR3 bases: TGCAGTGCCAGCCCCTACGAGCAGTACTTC. This gives the protein CSASPYEQYF.

Concerning this clone itself: Other DNA variants within this sample encode the same CDR3. This chain uses TRBV4-2 with TRBJ2-2; perhaps TRBD1 as D (5 bases). V lost 0 bases and J 5 bases, leaving 13 bases between the germline ends. Germline-derived CDR1 and CDR2 are LGHNA and YNFKEQ. This CDR3 has 16 residues. CDR3 residues: CASSQEGPTLTGELFF. The CDR3 region has the DNA TGTGCCAGCAGCCAAGAGGGGCCAACACTTACCGGGGAGCTGTTTTTT.